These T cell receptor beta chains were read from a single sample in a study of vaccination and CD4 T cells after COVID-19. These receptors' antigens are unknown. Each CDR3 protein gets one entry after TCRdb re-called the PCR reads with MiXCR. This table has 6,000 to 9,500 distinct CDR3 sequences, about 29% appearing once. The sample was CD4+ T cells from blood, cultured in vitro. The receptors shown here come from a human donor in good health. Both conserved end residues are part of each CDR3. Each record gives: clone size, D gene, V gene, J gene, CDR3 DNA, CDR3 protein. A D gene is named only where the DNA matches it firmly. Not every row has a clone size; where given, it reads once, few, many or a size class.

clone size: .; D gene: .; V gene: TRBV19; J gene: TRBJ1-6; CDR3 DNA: TGTGCCAGTAGTATTCAACCCAATTCACCCCTCCACTTT; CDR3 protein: CASSIQPNSPLHF
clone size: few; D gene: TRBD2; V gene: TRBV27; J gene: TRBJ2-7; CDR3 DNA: TGTGCCAGCAATGAAGGGCTCGGGGGGTCCTTGGTGGGGGAGCAGTACTTC; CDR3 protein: CASNEGLGGSLVGEQYF
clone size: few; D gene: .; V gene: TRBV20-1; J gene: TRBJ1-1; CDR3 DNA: TGCAGTGCTAGAGCCGCCGACAGCTCGGCTTTCTTT; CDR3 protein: CSARAADSSAFF
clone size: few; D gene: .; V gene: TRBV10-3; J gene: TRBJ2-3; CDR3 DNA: TGTGCCATCAGCCGAGGGGGGTTGACAGATACGCAGTATTTT; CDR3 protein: CAISRGGLTDTQYF
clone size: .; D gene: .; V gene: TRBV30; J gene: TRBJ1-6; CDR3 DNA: TGTGCCTCACAAACAAGGGGTTCACCCCTCCACTTT; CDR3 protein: CASQTRGSPLHF
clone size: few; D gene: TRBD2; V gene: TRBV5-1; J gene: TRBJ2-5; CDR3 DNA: TGCGCCAGCAGCACCCAGCGGGGGGGCCGCGAGACCCAGTACTTC; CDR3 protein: CASSTQRGGRETQYF
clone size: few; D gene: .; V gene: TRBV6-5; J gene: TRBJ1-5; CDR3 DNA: TGTGCCAGCAGTTACGACGGGAATAGCAATCAGCCCCAGCATTTT; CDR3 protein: CASSYDGNSNQPQHF
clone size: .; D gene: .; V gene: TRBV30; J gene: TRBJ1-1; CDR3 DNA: TGTGCCTGGAGGGGGAGTGACACTGAAGCTTTCTTT; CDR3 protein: CAWRGSDTEAFF
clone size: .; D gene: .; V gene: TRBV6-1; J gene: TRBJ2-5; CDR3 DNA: TGTGCCACAAACGCGGGGGCGGGGCAAGAGACCCAGTACTTC; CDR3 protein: CATNAGAGQETQYF
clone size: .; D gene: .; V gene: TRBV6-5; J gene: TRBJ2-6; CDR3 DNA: TGTGCCAGCAGTTACCGACGGAGCTCTGGGGCCAACGTCCTGACTTTC; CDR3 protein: CASSYRRSSGANVLTF
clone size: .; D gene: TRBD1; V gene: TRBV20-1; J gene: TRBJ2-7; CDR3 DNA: TGCAGTGCTAGATGGGGACAGGGATCTTACGAGCAGTACTTC; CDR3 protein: CSARWGQGSYEQYF
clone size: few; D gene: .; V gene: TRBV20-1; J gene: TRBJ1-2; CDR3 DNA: TGCAGTGCTAGGGACGGCAAAATCTATGGCTACACCTTC; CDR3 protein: CSARDGKIYGYTF
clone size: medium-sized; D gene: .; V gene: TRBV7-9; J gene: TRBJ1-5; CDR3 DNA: TGTGCCAGCAGCTTGTCAGGTCCTGGACCCCAGCATTTT; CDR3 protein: CASSLSGPGPQHF
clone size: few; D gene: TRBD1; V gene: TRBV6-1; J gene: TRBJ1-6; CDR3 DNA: TGTGCCAGGGGGACAGGTGGAAATTCACCCCTCCACTTT; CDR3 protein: CARGTGGNSPLHF
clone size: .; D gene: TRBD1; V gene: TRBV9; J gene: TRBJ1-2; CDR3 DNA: TGTGCCAGCAGCGACGGACAGGGTTATAAAGTCTATGGCTACACCTTC; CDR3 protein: CASSDGQGYKVYGYTF
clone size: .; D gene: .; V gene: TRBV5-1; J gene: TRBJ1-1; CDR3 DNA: TGCGCCAGCAGCCCAACGGGGGCCCCCACTGAAGCTTTCTTT; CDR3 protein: CASSPTGAPTEAFF
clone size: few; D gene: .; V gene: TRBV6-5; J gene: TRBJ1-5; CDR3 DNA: TGTGCCAGCAGTTACTCGGTGGGGGGCCCTCAGCCCCAGCATTTT; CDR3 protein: CASSYSVGGPQPQHF
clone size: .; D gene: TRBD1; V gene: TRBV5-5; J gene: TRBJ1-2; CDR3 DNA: TGTGCCAGCAGCCTTGTGGGAACACAGGGGATACGGGGCTACACCTTC; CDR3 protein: CASSLVGTQGIRGYTF
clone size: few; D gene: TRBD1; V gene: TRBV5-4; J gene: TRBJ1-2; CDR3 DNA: TGTGCCAGCGGGACAGGGGGCACCTATGGCTACACCTTC; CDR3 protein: CASGTGGTYGYTF
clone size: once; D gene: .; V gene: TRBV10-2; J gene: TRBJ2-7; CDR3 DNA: TGCGCCAGCAGTGAGAGGCCGGGGGCCTACGAGCAGTACTTC; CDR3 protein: CASSERPGAYEQYF
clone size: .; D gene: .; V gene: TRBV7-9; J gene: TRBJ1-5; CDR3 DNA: TGTGCCAGCAGCTTAAAAGGGTTTCAGCCCCAGCATTTT; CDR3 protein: CASSLKGFQPQHF
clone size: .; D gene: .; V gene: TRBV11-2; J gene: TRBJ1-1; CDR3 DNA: TGTGCCAGCAGCTCAGGGGAAACTGAAGCTTTCTTT; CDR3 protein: CASSSGETEAFF
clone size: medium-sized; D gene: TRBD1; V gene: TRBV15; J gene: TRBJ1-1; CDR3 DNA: TGTGCCACCAGCAGGAACAGGGGGCGCGGGGGTATGAACACTGAAGCTTTCTTT; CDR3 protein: CATSRNRGRGGMNTEAFF
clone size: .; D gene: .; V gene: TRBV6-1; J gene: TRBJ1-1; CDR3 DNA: TGTGCCAGCCGAGGGACCGCGAACACTGAAGCTTTCTTT; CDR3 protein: CASRGTANTEAFF
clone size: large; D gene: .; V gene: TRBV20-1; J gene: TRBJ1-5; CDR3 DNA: TGCAGTGCTAGAGAGATTAAGGGGGACGGTCAGCCCCAGCATTTT; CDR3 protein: CSAREIKGDGQPQHF
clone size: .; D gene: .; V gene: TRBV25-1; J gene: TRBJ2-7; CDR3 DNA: TGTGCCAGCAGTCAATCCTACGAGCAGTACTTC; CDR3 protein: CASSQSYEQYF
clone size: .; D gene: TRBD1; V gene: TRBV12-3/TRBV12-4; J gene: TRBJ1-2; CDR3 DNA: TGTGCCAGCAGTATCCCGGGACAGGGGGCTGGCTACACCTTC; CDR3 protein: CASSIPGQGAGYTF
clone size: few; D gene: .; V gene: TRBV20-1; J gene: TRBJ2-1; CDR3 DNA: TGCAGTGCTAGGAAAATTGGGCCCGTCGAGCAGTTCTTC; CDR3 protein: CSARKIGPVEQFF
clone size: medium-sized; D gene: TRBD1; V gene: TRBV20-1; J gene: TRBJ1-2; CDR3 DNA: TGCAGTGCTAGAACGGACAGGGGCTATGGCTACACCTTC; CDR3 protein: CSARTDRGYGYTF
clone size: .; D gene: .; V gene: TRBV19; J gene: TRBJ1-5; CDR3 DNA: TGTGCCAGTAGGGGGGGAAGGGCAGATAGCAATCAGCCCCAGCATTTT; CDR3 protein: CASRGGRADSNQPQHF
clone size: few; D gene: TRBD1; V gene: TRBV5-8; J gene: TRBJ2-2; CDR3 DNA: TGTGCCAGCAGCCCCTGGACAGGGGAGGCCGGGGAGCTGTTTTTT; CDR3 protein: CASSPWTGEAGELFF
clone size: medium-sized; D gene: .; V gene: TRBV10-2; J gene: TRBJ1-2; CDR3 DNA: TGCGCCAGCAGTGAAGACAGGAACTATGGCTACACCTTC; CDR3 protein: CASSEDRNYGYTF
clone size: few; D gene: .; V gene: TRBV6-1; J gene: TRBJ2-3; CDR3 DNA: TGTGCCAGCAGGCAGGGGGGTATGGGGACAGATACGCAGTATTTT; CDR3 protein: CASRQGGMGTDTQYF
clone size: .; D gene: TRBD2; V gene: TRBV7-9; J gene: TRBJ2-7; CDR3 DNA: TGTGCCAGCAGTCCTAGCCCCCGACTAGCGGGAGAACCCTACGAGCAGTACTTC; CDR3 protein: CASSPSPRLAGEPYEQYF
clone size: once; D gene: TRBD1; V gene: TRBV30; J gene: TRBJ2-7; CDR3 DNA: TGTGCCTGGAGTATTCCGGGACAGGGCTCCTACGAGCAGTACTTC; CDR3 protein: CAWSIPGQGSYEQYF
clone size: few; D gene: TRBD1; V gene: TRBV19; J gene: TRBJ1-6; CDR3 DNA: TGTGCCAGTAGTATAGATCTTACAGGGGCAGGTTCACCCCTCCACTTT; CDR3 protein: CASSIDLTGAGSPLHF
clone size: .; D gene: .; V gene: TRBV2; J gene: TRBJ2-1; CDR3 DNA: TGTGCCAGCCGTCTCGGAGGGGATGAGCAGTTCTTC; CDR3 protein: CASRLGGDEQFF
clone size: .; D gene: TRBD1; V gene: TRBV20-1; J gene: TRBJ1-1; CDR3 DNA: TGCGGTGCTAGATCCTTGACAGGGGAAGCTTTCTTT; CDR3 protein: CGARSLTGEAFF
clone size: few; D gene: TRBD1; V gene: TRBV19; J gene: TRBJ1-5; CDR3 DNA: TGTGCCAGTAGTGTGGGACAGAGTCAGCCCCAGCATTTT; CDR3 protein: CASSVGQSQPQHF
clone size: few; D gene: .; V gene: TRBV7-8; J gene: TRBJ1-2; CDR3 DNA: TGTGCCAGCAGCTTGCCGGAAAACTATGGCTACACCTTC; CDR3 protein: CASSLPENYGYTF
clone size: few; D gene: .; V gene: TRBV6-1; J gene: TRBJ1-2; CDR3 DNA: TGTGCCAGCAGGGACGTCTCTGGCTACACCTTC; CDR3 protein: CASRDVSGYTF
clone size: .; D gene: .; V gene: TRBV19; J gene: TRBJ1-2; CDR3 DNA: TGTGCCAGTGCCAGGGGCGCGAGGGATGGCTACACCTTC; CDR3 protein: CASARGARDGYTF
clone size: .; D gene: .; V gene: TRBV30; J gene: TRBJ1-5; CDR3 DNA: TGTGCCTGGAGTATTAATAGCAATCAGCCCCAGCATTTT; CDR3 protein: CAWSINSNQPQHF
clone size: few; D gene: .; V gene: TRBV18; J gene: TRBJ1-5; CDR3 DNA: TGTGCCAGCTCACCCGTGGCGGCAGCGGATTCCAATCAGCCCCAGCATTTT; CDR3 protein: CASSPVAAADSNQPQHF
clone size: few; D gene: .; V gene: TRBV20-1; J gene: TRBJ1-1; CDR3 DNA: TGCAGTGCCAACAGGACGCCGGGGACTGAAGCTTTCTTT; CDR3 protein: CSANRTPGTEAFF
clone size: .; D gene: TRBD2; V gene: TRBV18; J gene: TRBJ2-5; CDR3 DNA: TGTGCCAGCTCACCGATGGCGGGGGGAATACAAGAGACCCAGTACTTC; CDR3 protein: CASSPMAGGIQETQYF
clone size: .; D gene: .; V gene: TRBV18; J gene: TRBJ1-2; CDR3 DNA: TGTGCCAGCTCACCACCCGGCGGCAATTGGGGCTACACCTTC; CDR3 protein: CASSPPGGNWGYTF
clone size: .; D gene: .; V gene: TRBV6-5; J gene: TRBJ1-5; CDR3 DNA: TGTGCCAGCGGTTACGACGGGAATAGCAATCAGCCCCAGCATTTT; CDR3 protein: CASGYDGNSNQPQHF
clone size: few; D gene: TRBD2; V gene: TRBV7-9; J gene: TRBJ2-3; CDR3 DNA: TGTGCCAGCAGCTTACTAGCGGGGGGCGGAGATACGCAGTATTTT; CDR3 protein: CASSLLAGGGDTQYF
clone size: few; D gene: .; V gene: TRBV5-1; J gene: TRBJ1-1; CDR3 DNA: TGCGCCAGCAGCTGGAGGGCCGGGGCCTTGAACACTGAAGCTTTCTTT; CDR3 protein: CASSWRAGALNTEAFF
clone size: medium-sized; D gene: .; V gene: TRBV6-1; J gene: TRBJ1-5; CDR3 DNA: TGTGCCAGCAGTGCCAGGGAGGCGGGTTCCCATCAGCCCCAGCATTTT; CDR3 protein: CASSAREAGSHQPQHF
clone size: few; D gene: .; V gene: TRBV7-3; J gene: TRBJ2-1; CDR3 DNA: TGTGCCAGCAGCCGCCTCCCGGGACAGCAGTTCTTC; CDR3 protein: CASSRLPGQQFF
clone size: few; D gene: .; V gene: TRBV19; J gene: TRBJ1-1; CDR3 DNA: TGTGCCAGTAGTCACAGACAGTTTGAAGCTTTCTTT; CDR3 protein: CASSHRQFEAFF
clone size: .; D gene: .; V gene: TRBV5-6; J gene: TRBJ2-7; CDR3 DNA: TGTGCCAGCAGCCGGATATCATTACAGTACGAGCAGTACTTC; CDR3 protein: CASSRISLQYEQYF